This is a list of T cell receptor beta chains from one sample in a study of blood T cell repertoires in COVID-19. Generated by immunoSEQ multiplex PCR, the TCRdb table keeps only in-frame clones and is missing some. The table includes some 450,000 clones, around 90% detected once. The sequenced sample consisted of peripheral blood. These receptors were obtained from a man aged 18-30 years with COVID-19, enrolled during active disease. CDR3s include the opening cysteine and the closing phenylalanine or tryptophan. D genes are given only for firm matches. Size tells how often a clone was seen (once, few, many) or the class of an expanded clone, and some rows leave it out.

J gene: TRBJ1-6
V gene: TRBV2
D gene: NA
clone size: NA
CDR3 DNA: TGTGCCAGCAGTGAAGGAAAGGCCCGGGCCCTCCACTTT
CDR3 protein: CASSEGKARALHF

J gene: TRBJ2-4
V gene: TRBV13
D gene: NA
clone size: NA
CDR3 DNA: TGTGCCAGCAGCTTTCGGACACAACTAGCCAAAAACATTCAGTACTTC
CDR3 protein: CASSFRTQLAKNIQYF

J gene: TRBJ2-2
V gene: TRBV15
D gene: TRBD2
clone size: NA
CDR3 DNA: TGTGCCACCAGGACTAGCGGGACTAACACCGGGGAGCTGTTTTTT
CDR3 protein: CATRTSGTNTGELFF

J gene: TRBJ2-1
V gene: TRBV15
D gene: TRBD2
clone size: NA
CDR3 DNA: TGTGCCACCAGCAGAGGCGGGACTAGCGGAAACAATGAGCAGTTCTTC
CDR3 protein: CATSRGGTSGNNEQFF

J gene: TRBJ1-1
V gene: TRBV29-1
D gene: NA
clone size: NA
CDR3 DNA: TGCAGCGCGCAAGGCAGCGATATGAACACTGAAGCTTTCTTT
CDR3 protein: CSAQGSDMNTEAFF

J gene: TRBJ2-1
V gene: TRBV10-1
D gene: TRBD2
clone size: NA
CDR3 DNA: TGCGCCAGCAGTGAGAGCGGGGGTACCCACAATGAGCAGTTCTTC
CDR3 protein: CASSESGGTHNEQFF

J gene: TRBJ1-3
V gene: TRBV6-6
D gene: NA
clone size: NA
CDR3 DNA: TGTGCCAGCGGAGCCCCTGGAAACACCATATATTTT
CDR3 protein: CASGAPGNTIYF

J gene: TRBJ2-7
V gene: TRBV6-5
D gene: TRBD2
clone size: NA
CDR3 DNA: TGTGCCAGCAGACTACAGCGGGGGGACGAGCAGTACTTC
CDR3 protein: CASRLQRGDEQYF

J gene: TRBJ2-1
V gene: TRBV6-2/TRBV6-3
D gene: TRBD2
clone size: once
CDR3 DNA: TGTGCCAGCAGTCCGGGATCGGGGGGGAATGAGCAGTTCTTC
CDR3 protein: CASSPGSGGNEQFF

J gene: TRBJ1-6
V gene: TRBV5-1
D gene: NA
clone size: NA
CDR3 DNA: TGCGCCAGCAGCAGGCAGACACCGAGCTCCTATAATTCACCCCTCCACTTT
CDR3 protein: CASSRQTPSSYNSPLHF

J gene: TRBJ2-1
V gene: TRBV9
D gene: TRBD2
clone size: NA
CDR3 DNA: TGTGCCAGCAGCGCAAGCGGGGCTGGCATCAGTGAGCAGTTCTTC
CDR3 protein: CASSASGAGISEQFF

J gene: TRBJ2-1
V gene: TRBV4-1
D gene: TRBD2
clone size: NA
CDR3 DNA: TGCGCCAGCAGCCCGACTAGCGGGATCTATGAGCAGTTCTTC
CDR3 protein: CASSPTSGIYEQFF

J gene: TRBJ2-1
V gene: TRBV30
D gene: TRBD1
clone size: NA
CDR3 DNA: TGTGCCTGGAGCCGGGACAGCTCCTACAATGAGCAGTTCTTC
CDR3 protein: CAWSRDSSYNEQFF

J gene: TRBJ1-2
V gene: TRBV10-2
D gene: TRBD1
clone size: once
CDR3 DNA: TGCGCCAGCAGTGAGACGACAGGGGGCTACGGCTACACCTTC
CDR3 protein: CASSETTGGYGYTF

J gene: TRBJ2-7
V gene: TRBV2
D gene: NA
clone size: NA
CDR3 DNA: TGTGCCAGCAGTGAAGAGAGGCAGGGCCCCTACGAGCAGTACTTC
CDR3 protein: CASSEERQGPYEQYF

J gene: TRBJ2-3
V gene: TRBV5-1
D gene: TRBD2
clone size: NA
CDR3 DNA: TGCGCCAGCAGTCGACGCGGGGGGGCTAGCACAGATACGCAGTATTTT
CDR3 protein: CASSRRGGASTDTQYF

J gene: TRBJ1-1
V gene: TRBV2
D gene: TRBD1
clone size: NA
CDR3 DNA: TGTGCCAGCAGTGCCCACACAGGGGGAGGCACTGAAGCTTTCTTT
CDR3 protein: CASSAHTGGGTEAFF

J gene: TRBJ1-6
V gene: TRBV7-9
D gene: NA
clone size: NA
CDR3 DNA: TGTGCCAGCAGCCCCGAGCGGGGGGGTAATTCACCCCTCCACTTT
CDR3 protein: CASSPERGGNSPLHF

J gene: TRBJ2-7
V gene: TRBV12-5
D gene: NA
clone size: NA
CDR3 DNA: TGTGCTAGTGGTTTGGGGACAGCCACCGAGCAGTACTTC
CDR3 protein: CASGLGTATEQYF

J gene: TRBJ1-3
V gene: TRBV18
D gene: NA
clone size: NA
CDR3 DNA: TGTGCCAGCTCACCCCGGGAGGGTGCCGGAAACACCATATATTTT
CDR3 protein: CASSPREGAGNTIYF

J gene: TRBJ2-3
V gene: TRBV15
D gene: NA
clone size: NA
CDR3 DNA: TGTGCCGCTACAGGTGGGGGGACAGATACGCAGTATTTT
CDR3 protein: CAATGGGTDTQYF

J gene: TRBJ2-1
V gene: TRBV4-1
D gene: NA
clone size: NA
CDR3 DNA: TGCGCCAGCAGCCAAGATCCGAGGGAAACTTACAATGAGCAGTTCTTC
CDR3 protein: CASSQDPRETYNEQFF

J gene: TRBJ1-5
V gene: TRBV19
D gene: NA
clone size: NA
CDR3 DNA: TGTGCCAGTATCCCCTCGGCAGGGTTGTATAGCAATCAGCCCCAGCATTTT
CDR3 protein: CASIPSAGLYSNQPQHF

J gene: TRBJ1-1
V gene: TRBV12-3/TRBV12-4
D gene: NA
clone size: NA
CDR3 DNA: TGTGCCAGCAGTTTCCATACTGAAGCTTTCTTT
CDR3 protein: CASSFHTEAFF

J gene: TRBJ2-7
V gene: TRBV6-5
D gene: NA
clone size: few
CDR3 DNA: TGTGCCAGCAGTTATACTTGGGAGCGGGTCTACGAGCAGTACTTC
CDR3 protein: CASSYTWERVYEQYF

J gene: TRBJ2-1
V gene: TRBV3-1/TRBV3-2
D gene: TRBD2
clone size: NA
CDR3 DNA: TGTGCCAGCAGCACGAGCGGGGTTAAGCAGTTCTTC
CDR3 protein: CASSTSGVKQFF

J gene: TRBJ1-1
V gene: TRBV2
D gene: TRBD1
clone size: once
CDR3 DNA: TGTGCCAGCCAGACAGGGATCACTGAAGCTTTCTTT
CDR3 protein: CASQTGITEAFF

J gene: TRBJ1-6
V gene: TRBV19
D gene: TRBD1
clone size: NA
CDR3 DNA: TGTGCCAGTAGGGTTGGGACAGCAAATTCACCCCTCCACTTT
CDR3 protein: CASRVGTANSPLHF

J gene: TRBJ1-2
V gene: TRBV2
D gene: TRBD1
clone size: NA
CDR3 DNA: TGTGCCAGCAGTGCCACGGGACAGGCCTATGGCTACACCTTC
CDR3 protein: CASSATGQAYGYTF

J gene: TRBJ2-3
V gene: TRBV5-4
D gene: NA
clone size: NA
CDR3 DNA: TGTGCCAGCAGCGACTTTGGAGGGGGCACAGATACGCAGTATTTT
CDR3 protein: CASSDFGGGTDTQYF

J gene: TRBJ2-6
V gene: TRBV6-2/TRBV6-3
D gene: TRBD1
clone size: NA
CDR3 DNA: TGTGCCAGCAGTAAGTACAGGGGCGCTTGGGGGGCCAACGTCCTGACTTTC
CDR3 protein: CASSKYRGAWGANVLTF

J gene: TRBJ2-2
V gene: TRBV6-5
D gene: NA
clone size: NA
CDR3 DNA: TGTGCTTCTAGGGGAAACACCGGGGAGCTGTTTTTT
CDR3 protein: CASRGNTGELFF

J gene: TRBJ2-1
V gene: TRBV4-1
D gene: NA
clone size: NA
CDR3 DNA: TGCGCCAGCAGCCTGGGGGCTCACTCCTACAATGAGCAGTTCTTC
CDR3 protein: CASSLGAHSYNEQFF

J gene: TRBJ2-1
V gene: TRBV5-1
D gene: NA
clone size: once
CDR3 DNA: TGCGCCAGCAGCTTGGCCGGGACAAACCTCAATGAGCAGTTCTTC
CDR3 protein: CASSLAGTNLNEQFF